Reported below is one TCR beta chain. Looked up from germline, CDR1 is MNHEY and CDR2 is SVGEGT. The ends were cut back, 1 base at V and 7 bases at J, with 4 bases in the middle. The CDR3 consists of 11 residues. Combining iRepertoire HTBI primers with Arm-PCR of CDR3 regions, the authors built TCR beta libraries. MiXCR, run by TCRdb on the multiplex PCR reads, gives a single entry per CDR3 protein. The sample contains 500,000 or so distinct CDR3 sequences, around 15% of which appear only once. This entry comes from a study of regulatory T cells in long-lasting Graves disease. Regarding time point: newly diagnosed GD, antithyroid drugs for less than 3 months. PBMC-derived RNA was used for the TCR library. These data were also filed under a second study, of T cells in Graves' hyperthyroidism and ophthalmopathy.

The genes are TRBV6-2 or TRBV6-3 and TRBJ1-1, with unresolved D. The sample was peripheral blood mononuclear cells (PBMCs), taken at new diagnosis, from a patient treated with antithyroid drugs. The TCR sequence derives from a man aged 40-49 years with Graves disease. The CDR3: CASSYFNEAFF. CDR3 nucleotides: TGTGCCAGCAGTTACTTTAATGAAGCTTTCTTT.